Following are 8 T cell receptor beta chains from one sample sequenced in a study of monozygotic twins with inflammatory bowel disease. With the 5' RACE reads reprocessed, TCRdb shows one record per CDR3 protein and no DNA. The repertoire table contains 400,000 or so distinct CDR3 sequences. The sample comprised blood. The receptors derive from a human donor with ulcerative colitis or Crohn's disease, or a healthy co-twin of an affected twin (not recorded which).

This sequence joins TRBV2 and TRBJ1-5; the TCRdb call, TRBD1, lacks DNA for checking. CDR3 length: 13 amino acids. The germline gives CDR1 SNHLY, CDR2 FYNNEI. The CDR3 is CARSRGSGQPQHF.

V is TRBV20-1 and J is TRBJ2-5; TCRdb calls TRBD2, which cannot be checked without DNA. This CDR3 has 13 amino acids. Germline CDR1 DFQATT, CDR2 SNEGSKA (reference sequence). The CDR3 spells CSATRTSGETQYF.

The chain uses TRBV12-3 or TRBV12-4 and TRBJ2-3; TCRdb's D call, TRBD2, is unchecked because there is no DNA. The CDR3 spans 15 residues. The CDR3 protein is CASRLSRAGTDTQYF.

The chain is built from TRBV2 and TRBJ1-2. The V gene's germline CDR1 is SNHLY and CDR2 FYNNEI. The CDR3 has 14 residues. CDR3 sequence: CASSDGGRMDGYTF.

This chain uses TRBV13 with TRBJ1-1. CDR3 length: 14 amino acids. The germline CDR1 and CDR2 sequences are PRHDT and FYEKMQ (reference sequence). CDR3 region: CASSLTGLYTEAFF.

This rearrangement joins TRBV11-2 to TRBJ1-1; TCRdb outputs TRBD1, but without DNA this stays unchecked. The CDR3 totals 14 residues. CDR1 SGHAT and CDR2 FQNNGV come from the germline V gene. CDR3 loop: CASSTTTGSPEAFF.

This sequence joins TRBV5-6 and TRBJ1-6. The CDR3 spans 14 residues. Germline CDR1 SGHDT, CDR2 YYEEEE. Here the CDR3 reads CASSFSGTDSPLHF. The full variable domain, its missing parts supplied by reference TRBV5-6 and TRBJ1-6, is DAGVTQSPTHLIKTRGQQVTLRCSPKSGHDTVSWYQQALGQGPQFIFQYYEEEERQRGNFPDRFSGHQFPNYSSELNVNALLLGDSALYLCASSFSGTDSPLHFGNGTRLTVT.

The genes are TRBV29-1 and TRBJ2-3. Looked up from germline, CDR1 is SQVTM and CDR2 is ANQGSEA. CDR3 length: 11 amino acids. The CDR3 is CSVIGTDTQYF.